These 2 T cell receptor beta chains came from one sample sequenced in a study of cytomegalovirus exposure and HLA in healthy donors. 60 Vbeta and 13 Jbeta primers were used in PCR. Some clones are missing from TCRdb's copy, which holds only in-frame ones; the method was immunoSEQ multiplex PCR. Of about 190,000 clones detected, more than 70% appear once; the ten largest clones hold over 1.5%. Sequencing was performed on PBMCs. Receptors were obtained from a middle-aged man in good health and CMV-seropositive.

The rearrangement joins TRBV7-8 to TRBJ1-1; TRBD1 aligns across 7 bases. Looked up from germline, CDR1 is SGHVS and CDR2 is FQNEAQ. After removal of 5 bases from V and 1 base from J, the junction contained 10 bases not matched to a gene. The CDR3 is 16 residues long. The CDR3 bases are TGTGCCAGCAGCCCAGCCCCACAGGGGCCGAACACTGAAGCTTTCTTT. Residues: CASSPAPQGPNTEAFF.

The chain recombines TRBV6-1 with TRBJ2-7, with TRBD1 matching 11 bases. Germline CDR1 and CDR2: MNHNS and SASEGT. The CDR3 spans 15 residues. The J segment lost 4 bases and the V segment lost 6 bases, leaving 8 bases of the junction unmatched. The DNA for the CDR3 is TGTGCCAGCAGAGCCAGGGACAGGGGGAAATACGAGCAGTACTTC. It specifies CASRARDRGKYEQYF.